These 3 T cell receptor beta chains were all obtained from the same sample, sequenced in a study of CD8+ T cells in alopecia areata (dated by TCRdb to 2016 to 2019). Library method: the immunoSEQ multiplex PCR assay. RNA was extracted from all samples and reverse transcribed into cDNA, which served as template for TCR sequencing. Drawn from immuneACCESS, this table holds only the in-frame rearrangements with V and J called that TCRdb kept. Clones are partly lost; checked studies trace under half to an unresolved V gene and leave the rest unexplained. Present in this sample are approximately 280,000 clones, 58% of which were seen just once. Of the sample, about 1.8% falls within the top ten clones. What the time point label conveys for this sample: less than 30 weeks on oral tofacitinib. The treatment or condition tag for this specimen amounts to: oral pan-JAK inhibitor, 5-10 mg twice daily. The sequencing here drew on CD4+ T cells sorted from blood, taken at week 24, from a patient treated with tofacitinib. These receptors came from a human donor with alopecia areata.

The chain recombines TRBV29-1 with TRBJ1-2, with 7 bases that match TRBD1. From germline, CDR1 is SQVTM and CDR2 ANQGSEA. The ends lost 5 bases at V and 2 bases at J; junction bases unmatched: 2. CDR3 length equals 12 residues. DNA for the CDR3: TGCAGCGTTCGGGACAGCAACTATGGCTACACCTTC. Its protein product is CSVRDSNYGYTF.

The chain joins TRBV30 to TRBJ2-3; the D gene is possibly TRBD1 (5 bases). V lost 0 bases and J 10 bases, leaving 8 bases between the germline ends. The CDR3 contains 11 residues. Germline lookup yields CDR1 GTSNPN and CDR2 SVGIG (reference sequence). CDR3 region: CAWSVRGSQYF. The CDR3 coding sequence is TGTGCCTGGAGTGTAAGGGGATCGCAGTATTTT.

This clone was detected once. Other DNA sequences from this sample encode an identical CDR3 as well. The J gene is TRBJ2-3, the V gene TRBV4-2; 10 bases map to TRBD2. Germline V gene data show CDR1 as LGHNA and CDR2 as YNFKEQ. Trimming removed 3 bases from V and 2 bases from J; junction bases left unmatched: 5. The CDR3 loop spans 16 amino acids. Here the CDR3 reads CASSQASGGATDTQYF. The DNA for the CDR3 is TGTGCCAGCAGCCAGGCCAGCGGGGGGGCCACAGATACGCAGTATTTT.